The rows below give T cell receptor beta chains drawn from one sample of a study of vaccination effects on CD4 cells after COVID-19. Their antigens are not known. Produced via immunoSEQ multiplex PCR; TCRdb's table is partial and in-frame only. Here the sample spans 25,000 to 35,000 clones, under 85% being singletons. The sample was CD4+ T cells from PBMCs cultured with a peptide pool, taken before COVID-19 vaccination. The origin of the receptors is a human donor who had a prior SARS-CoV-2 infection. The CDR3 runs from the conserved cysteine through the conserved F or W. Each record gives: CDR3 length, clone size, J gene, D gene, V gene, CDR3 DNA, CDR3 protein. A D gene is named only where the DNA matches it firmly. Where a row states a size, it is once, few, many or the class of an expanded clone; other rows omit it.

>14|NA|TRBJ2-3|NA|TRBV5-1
TGCGCCAGCAGCAGTTATTTTACGACAGATACGCAGTATTTT
CASSSYFTTDTQYF
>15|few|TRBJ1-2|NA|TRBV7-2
TGTGCCAGCAGCTTAATGGCGGGGGCGCCGTATGGCTACACCTTC
CASSLMAGAPYGYTF
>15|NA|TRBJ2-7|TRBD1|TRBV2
TGTGCCAGCAGTGAAGGGACAGGGGGCAGATACGAGCAGTACTTC
CASSEGTGGRYEQYF
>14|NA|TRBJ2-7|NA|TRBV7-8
TGTGCCAGCAGCGAATTATGGGGCCTATACGAGCAGTACTTC
CASSELWGLYEQYF
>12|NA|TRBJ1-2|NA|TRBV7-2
TGTGCCAGCAGCTTAGGGGGTTATGGCTACACCTTC
CASSLGGYGYTF
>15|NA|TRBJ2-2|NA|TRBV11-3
TGTGCCAGCAGCTTAGGTGGGACCTGGTCCGGGGAGCTGTTTTTT
CASSLGGTWSGELFF
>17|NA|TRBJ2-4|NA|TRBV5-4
TGTGCCAGCAGCCCGAGTCCCAGGGTCATAGCCAAAAACATTCAGTACTTC
CASSPSPRVIAKNIQYF
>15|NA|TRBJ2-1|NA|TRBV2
TGTGCCAGCAGTGAAAGTGGGATTCTCTACAATGAGCAGTTCTTC
CASSESGILYNEQFF
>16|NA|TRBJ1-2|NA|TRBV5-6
TGTGCCAGCAACCCCAGGGCTTTGGGGGGGTATGACGGCTACACCTTC
CASNPRALGGYDGYTF
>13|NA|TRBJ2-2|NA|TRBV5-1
TGCGCCAGCAGCTGGGCCCGGACCGGGGAGCTGTTTTTT
CASSWARTGELFF
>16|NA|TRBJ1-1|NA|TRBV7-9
TGTGCCAGCAGCCTACCGAGAGGCCTTGGTAACACTGAAGCTTTCTTT
CASSLPRGLGNTEAFF
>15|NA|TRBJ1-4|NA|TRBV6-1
TGTGCCAGCAGTGAAGTTGATATCATAGGGGAAAAACTGTTTTTT
CASSEVDIIGEKLFF
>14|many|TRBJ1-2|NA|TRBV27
TGTGCCAGCAGTCGGGGGGGACTGCCCTATGGCTACACCTTC
CASSRGGLPYGYTF
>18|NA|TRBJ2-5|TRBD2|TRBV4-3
TGCGCCAGCAGCCAAGGGTCGGCGGCTAGCGGGCGCAAAGAGACCCAGTACTTC
CASSQGSAASGRKETQYF
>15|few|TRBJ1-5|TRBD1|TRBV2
TGTGCCAGCAACACCGGGACAGGAACAAATCAGCCCCAGCATTTT
CASNTGTGTNQPQHF
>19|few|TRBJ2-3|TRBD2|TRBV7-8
TGTGCCAGCAGCTTAGCCCGCTTCGGGACTAGAAAATTCACAGATACGCAGTATTTT
CASSLARFGTRKFTDTQYF
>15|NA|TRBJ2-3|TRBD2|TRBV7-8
TGTGCCAGCAGCCCCCGGGTAGCGGGATCAGATACGCAGTATTTT
CASSPRVAGSDTQYF
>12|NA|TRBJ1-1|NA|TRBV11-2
TGTGCCAGCAGCACCCAGAGCACTGAAGCTTTCTTT
CASSTQSTEAFF
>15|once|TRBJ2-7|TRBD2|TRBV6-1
TGTGCCAGCAGTGAAAGCGGGGGAAGCTACTACGAGCAGTACTTC
CASSESGGSYYEQYF
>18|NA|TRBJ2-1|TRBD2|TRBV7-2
TGTGCCAGCAGCTTAGCGACCCTAGCGGGAGGGCTGACGGATGAGCAGTTCTTC
CASSLATLAGGLTDEQFF
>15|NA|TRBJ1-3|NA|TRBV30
TGTGCCTGGAGTTCTCAGGCTCGCTCTGGAAACACCATATATTTT
CAWSSQARSGNTIYF
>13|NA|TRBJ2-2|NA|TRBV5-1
TGCGCCAGCAGCCCCACAGGGTCCGGGGAGCTGTTTTTT
CASSPTGSGELFF
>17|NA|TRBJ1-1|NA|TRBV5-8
TGTGCCAGCAGCCCCGGATTCGGAAGGACTGGGGACACTGAAGCTTTCTTT
CASSPGFGRTGDTEAFF
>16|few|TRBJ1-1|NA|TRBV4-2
TGTGCCAGCAGCCAAGATCTGGGAGGATCTAACACTGAAGCTTTCTTT
CASSQDLGGSNTEAFF
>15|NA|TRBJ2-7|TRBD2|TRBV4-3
TGCGCCAGCAGCCAAGACGCGACTAGCGGGTACGAGCAGTACTTC
CASSQDATSGYEQYF
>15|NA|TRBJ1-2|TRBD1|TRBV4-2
TGTGCCAGCAGCCAAGACGCTGGACAGGGACGAAGCTACACCTTC
CASSQDAGQGRSYTF
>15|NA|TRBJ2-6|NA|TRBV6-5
TGTGCCAACCGGGGCGGCCATGCTGGGGCCAACGTCCTGACTTTC
CANRGGHAGANVLTF
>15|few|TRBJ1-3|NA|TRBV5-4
TGTGCCAGCAGCGGGGGTGGGATCTCTGGAAACACCATATATTTT
CASSGGGISGNTIYF
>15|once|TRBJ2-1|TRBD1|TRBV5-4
TGTGCCAGCAGCCAGGACAGGGGGTACTACAATGAGCAGTTCTTC
CASSQDRGYYNEQFF
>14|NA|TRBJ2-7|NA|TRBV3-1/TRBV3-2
TGTGCCAGCAGCCAAGATCGCCACTCCTACGAGCAGTACTTC
CASSQDRHSYEQYF
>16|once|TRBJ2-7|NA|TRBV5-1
TGCGCCAGCAGCTTGGAGGTCTTGGGGTCCTCCTACGAGCAGTACTTC
CASSLEVLGSSYEQYF
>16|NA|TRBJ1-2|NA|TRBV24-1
TGTGCCACCAGTGATGCGACAGCCAAATCTTTCTATGGCTACACCTTC
CATSDATAKSFYGYTF
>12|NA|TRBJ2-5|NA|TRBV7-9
TGTGCCAGCAGCCCCCAGGGAGAGACCCAGTACTTC
CASSPQGETQYF
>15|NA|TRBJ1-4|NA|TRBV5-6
TGTGCCAGCAGCCCTTTTGCGAGGGAGAATGAAAAACTGTTTTTT
CASSPFARENEKLFF
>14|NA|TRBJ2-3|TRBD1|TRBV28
TGTGCCAGCAGTCGGGACAGCCTCACAGATACGCAGTATTTT
CASSRDSLTDTQYF
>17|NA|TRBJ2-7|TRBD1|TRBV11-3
TGTGCCAGCAGCTTAGATCGGGACAGGGGGATGACGGGAGAGCAGTACTTC
CASSLDRDRGMTGEQYF
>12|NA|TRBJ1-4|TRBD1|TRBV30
TGTGCCCTCACAGGGGTTGGGGAAAAACTGTTTTTT
CALTGVGEKLFF
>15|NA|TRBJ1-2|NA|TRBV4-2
TGTGCCAGCAGCCAAGAAGGGGCACCTGTGTATGGCTACACCTTC
CASSQEGAPVYGYTF
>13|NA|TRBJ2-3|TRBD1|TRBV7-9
TGTGCCAGCAGCATTGTGACAGGGGATACGCAGTATTTT
CASSIVTGDTQYF
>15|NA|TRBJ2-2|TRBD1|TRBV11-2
TGTGCCAGCAGCTTAGTGGGACAGACAACCGGGGAGCTGTTTTTT
CASSLVGQTTGELFF
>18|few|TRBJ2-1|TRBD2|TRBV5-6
TGTGCCAGCAGCTTGGAGCGCGGGAGGGCCTTCCCCTACAATGAGCAGTTCTTC
CASSLERGRAFPYNEQFF
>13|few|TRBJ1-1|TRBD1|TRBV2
TGTGCCAGCAGGGACAGGGTGGGGACTGAAGCTTTCTTT
CASRDRVGTEAFF
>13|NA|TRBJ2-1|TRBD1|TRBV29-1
TGCAGCGTCGCCTTAAATACAGGGGTTGAGCAGTTCTTC
CSVALNTGVEQFF
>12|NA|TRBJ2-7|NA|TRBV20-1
TGCAGTGCTAGTGGGGGGGGCGACGAGCAGTACTTC
CSASGGGDEQYF
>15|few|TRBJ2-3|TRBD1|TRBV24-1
TGTGCCACCAGCAACGACAGGGCCGGCACAGATACGCAGTATTTT
CATSNDRAGTDTQYF
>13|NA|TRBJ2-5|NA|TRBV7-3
TGTGCCAGCAGCATCCGACCTCAAGAGACCCAGTACTTC
CASSIRPQETQYF
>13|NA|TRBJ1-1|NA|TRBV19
TGTGCCAGTACCGGGTCCGGGGAGACTGAAGCTTTCTTT
CASTGSGETEAFF
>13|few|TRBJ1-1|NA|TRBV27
TGTGCCAGCAGTTTAGGACTTCACACTGAAGCTTTCTTT
CASSLGLHTEAFF
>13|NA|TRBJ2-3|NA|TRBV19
TGTGCCAGTATGTACCCCGGGGAAGATACGCAGTATTTT
CASMYPGEDTQYF
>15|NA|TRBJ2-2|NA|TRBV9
TGTGCCAGCAGCGTTCGTAGCGTGGACACCGGGGAGCTGTTTTTT
CASSVRSVDTGELFF
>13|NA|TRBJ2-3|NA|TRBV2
TGTGCCAGCAGTGGGGGGATTGGAGATACGCAGTATTTT
CASSGGIGDTQYF
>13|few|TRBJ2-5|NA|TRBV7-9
TGTGCCACCCTAGGTGGGAGGCAAGAGACCCAGTACTTC
CATLGGRQETQYF
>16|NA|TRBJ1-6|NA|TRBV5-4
TGTGCCAGCAGCCCGGGGGAGGGCGGATATAATTCACCCCTCCACTTT
CASSPGEGGYNSPLHF
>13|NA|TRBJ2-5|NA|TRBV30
TGTGCCTGGAGTGGCAGGGACCGGGAGACCCAGTACTTC
CAWSGRDRETQYF
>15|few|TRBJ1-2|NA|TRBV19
TGTGCCAGTAGTATGATCGGGGGCCCGACCTATGGCTACACCTTC
CASSMIGGPTYGYTF
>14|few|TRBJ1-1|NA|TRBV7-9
TGTGCCAGCAGTTCACGAGCGGACGGCCCTGAAGCTTTCTTT
CASSSRADGPEAFF
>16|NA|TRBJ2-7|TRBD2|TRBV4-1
TGCGCCAGCAGCCAAGGAATGACTAGCGTTCCCTACGAGCAGTACTTC
CASSQGMTSVPYEQYF
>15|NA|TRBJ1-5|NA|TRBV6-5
TGTGCCAGCGCCGCACAGACGTATAGCAATCAGCCCCAGCATTTT
CASAAQTYSNQPQHF
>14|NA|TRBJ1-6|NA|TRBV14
TGTGCCAGCAGGACCGGGATAGAGGGTTCACCCCTCCACTTT
CASRTGIEGSPLHF
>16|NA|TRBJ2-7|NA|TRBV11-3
TGTGCCAGCAGCCCGATCACCTACTACCTCTCCTACGAGCAGTACTTC
CASSPITYYLSYEQYF